These 2 T cell receptor beta chains share one sample of origin, sequenced in a study of blood T cell repertoires in COVID-19. TCRdb's table, derived via immunoSEQ multiplex PCR, lists solely in-frame clones and lacks some. This sample has roughly 260,000 clones, with 70% to 85% found just once. Sequencing was performed on peripheral blood. These receptors were obtained from a woman aged 40 to 49 with active or convalescent COVID-19.

This clone was recorded only once. The chain is built from TRBV18 and TRBJ1-4; 9 bases fit TRBD1. The CDR3 length is 16 residues. The ends lost 1 base at V and 7 bases at J; junction bases unmatched: 7. Germline CDR1 reads KGHSH; CDR2 reads LQKENI. In nucleotides, the CDR3 is TGTGCCAGCTCACCACAAGGGGACAGGGCGGCTGAAAAACTGTTTTTT. Translation gives CASSPQGDRAAEKLFF.

The rearrangement links TRBV5-1 to TRBJ1-2, with TRBD1 matching 9 bases. The ends lost 4 bases at V and 6 bases at J; junction bases unmatched: 4. The CDR3 runs 13 residues. CDR1 is SGHRS and CDR2 is YFSETQ in the germline V gene. The CDR3 sequence: CASSVGQGNGYTF. CDR3 nucleotides: TGCGCCAGCAGCGTGGGACAGGGTAATGGCTACACCTTC.